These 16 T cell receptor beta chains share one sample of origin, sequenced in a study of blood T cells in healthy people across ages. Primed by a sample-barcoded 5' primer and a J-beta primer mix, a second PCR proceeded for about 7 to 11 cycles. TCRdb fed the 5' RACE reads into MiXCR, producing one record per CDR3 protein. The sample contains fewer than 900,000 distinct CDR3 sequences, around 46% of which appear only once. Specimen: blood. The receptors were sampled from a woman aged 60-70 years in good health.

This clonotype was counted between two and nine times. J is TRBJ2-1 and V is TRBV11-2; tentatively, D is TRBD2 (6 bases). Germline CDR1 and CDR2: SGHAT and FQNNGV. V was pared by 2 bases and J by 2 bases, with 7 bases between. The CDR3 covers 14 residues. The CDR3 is CASSLRLAYNEQFF. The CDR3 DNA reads TGTGCCAGCAGCTTAAGACTAGCCTACAATGAGCAGTTCTTC.

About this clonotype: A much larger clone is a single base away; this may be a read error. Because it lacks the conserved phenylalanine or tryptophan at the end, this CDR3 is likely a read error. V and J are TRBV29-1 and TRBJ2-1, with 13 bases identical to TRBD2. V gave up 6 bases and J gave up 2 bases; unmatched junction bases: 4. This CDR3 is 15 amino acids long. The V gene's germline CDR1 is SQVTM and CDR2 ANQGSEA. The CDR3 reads CSVMGTSGTYNEQFL. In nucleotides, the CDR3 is TGCAGCGTGATGGGGACTAGCGGGACCTACAATGAGCAGTTCTTA.

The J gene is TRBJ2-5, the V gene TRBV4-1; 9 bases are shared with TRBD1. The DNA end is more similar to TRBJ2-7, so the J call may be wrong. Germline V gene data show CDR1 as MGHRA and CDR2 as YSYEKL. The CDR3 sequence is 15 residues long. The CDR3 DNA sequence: TGCGCCAGCAGCTCCGGGACAGGGTCCTTCTACGAGCAGTACTTC. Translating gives CASSSGTGSFYEQYF.

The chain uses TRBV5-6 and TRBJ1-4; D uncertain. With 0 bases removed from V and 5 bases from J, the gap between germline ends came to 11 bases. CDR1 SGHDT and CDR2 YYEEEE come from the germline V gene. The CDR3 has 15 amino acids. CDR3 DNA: TGTGCCAGCAGCTTGGTTCGTCAGCTAAATGAAAAACTGTTTTTT. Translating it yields CASSLVRQLNEKLFF.

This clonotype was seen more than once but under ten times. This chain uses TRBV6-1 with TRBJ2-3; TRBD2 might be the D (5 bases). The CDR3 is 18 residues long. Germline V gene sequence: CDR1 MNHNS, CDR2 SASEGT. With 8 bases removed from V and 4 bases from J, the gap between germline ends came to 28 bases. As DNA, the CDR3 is TGTGCCAGCGAGGCTTGGGGAGTCGCAGCCTCTGGCGCAGATACGCAGTATTTT. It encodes CASEAWGVAASGADTQYF.

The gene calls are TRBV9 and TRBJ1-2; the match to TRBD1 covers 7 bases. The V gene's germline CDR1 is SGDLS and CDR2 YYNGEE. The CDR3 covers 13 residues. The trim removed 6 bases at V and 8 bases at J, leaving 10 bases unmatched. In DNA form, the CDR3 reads TGTGCCAGCAACGTGGGGACAGCGGACGGCTACACCTTC. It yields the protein CASNVGTADGYTF.

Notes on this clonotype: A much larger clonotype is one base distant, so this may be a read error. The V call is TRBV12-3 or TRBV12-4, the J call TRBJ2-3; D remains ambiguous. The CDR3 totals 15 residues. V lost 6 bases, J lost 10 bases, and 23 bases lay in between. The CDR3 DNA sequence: TGTGCCAGCAGATACCAAGAAACTCGACGTACGGCGCAGTATTTT. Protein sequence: CASRYQETRRTAQYF.

The CDR3 spells CASSDPGQGIYEQYF. CDR3 nucleotide sequence: TGCGCCAGCAGTGACCCGGGACAGGGTATTTACGAGCAGTACTTC. This chain uses TRBV10-1 with TRBJ2-5; 9 bases map to TRBD1. TRBJ2-7 matches the DNA end more closely, so the J call is doubtful. The CDR3 length is 15 residues. The germline gives CDR1 WNHNN, CDR2 SYGVQD (reference sequence).

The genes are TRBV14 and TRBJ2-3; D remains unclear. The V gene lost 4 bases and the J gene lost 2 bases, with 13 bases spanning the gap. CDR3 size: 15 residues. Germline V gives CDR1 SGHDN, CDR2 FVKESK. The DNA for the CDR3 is TGTGCCAGCAGCCCCCGGCGAGTCGCCACAGATACGCAGTATTTT. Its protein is CASSPRRVATDTQYF. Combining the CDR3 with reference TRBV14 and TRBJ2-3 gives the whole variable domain EAGVTQFPSHSVIEKGQTVTLRCDPISGHDNLYWYRRVMGKEIKFLLHFVKESKQDESGMPNNRFLAERTGGTYSTLKVQPAELEDSGVYFCASSPRRVATDTQYFGPGTRLTVL.

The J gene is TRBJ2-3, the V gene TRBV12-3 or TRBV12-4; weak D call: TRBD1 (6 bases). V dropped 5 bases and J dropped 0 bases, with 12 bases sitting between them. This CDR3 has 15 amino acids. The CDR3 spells CASSGTRFSTDTQYF. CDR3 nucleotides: TGTGCCAGCAGTGGGACAAGGTTTAGCACAGATACGCAGTATTTT.

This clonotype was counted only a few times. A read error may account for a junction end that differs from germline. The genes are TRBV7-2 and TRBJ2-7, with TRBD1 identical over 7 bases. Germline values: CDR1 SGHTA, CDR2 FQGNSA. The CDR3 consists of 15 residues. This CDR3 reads CASSLVAGGSYEQYF. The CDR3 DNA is TGCGCCAGCAGCTTGGTCGCAGGGGGATCCTACGAGCAGTACTTC.

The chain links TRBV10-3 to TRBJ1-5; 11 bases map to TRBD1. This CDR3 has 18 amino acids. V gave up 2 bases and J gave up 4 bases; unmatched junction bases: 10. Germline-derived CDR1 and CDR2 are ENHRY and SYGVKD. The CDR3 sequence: CAISENYPGTGGNQPQHF. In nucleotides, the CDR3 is TGTGCCATCAGTGAGAACTATCCCGGGACAGGGGGAAATCAGCCCCAGCATTTT.

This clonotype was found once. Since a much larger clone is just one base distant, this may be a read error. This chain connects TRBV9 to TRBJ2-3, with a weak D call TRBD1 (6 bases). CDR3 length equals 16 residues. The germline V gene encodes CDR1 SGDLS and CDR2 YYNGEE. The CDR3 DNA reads TGTGCCAGCAACGTAGAGTGGGCGAGGGGGACAGATACGCAGTATTTT. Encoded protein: CASNVEWARGTDTQYF.

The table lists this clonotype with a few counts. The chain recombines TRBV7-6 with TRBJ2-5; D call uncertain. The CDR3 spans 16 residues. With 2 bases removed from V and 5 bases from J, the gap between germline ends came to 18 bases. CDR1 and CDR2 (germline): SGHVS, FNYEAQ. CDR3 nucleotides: TGTGCCAGCAGCTTAAATAACGCAGCAGAGTGGGAGACCCAGTACTTC. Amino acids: CASSLNNAAEWETQYF.

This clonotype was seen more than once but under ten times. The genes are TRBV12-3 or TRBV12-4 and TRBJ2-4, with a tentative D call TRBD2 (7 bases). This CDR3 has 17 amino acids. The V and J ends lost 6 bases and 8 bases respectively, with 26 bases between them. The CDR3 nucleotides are TGTGCCAGCAGCCGATTTGGGATCAACCAAGGGGGGGACATTCAGTACTTC. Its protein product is CASSRFGINQGGDIQYF.

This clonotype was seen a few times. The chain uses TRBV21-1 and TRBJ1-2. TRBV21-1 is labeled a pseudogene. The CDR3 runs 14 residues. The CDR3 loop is CASSTNKTFGGYTF. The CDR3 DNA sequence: TGTGCCAGCAGCACGAACAAGACCTTTGGTGGCTACACCTTC.